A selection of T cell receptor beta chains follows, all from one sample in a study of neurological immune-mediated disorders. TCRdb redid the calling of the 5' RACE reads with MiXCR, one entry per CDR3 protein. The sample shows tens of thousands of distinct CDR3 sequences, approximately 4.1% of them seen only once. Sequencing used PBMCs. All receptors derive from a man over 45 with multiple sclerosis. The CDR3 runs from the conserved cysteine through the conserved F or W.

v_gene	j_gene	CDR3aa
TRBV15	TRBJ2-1	CATSREYTGGDEQFF
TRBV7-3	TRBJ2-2	CASSPQPNLATGELFF
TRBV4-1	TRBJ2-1	CASRSSGRSYNEQFF
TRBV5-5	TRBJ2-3	CASSLGPSGAGDTQYF
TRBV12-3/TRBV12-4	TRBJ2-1	CASSLAGGPYNEQFF
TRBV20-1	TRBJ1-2	CSATGGNYGYTF
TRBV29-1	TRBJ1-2	CSAQTDNYGYTF
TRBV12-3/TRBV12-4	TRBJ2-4	CASSSGTGQNKNIQYF
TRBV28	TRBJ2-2	CASSLAGVNTGELFF
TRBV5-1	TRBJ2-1	CASSLGQDYNEQFF
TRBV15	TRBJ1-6	CATSRAAHSPLHF
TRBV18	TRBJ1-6	CASSPLSGQNNSPLHF
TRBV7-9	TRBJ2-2	CAINGGPGELFF
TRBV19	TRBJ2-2	CASSVVTGANTGELFF
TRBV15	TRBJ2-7	CATSRDRGPGEQYF
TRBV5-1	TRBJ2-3	CASRAWTSTGGWGTDTQYF
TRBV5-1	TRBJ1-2	CASSAGYRQGSYGYTF
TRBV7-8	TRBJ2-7	CASSTPAEAGGIYEQYF
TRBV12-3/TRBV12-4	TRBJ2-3	CASSLEDFSSTDTQYF
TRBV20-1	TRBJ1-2	CSASKTGGAAGYTF
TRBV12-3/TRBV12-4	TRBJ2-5	CASSRDRKETQYF
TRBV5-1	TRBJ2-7	CASSSEGLAPSEQYF
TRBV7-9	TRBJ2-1	CASSPSPGQGANNEQFF
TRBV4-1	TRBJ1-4	CASSQTRDRGRTNEKLFF
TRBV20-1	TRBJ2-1	CSARGWKDEQFF
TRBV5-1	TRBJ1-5	CASSLEGRGNQPQNF
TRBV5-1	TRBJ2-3	CASRLAGESDTQYF
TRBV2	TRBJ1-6	CASSEEGSPLNF
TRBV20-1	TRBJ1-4	CSARDRRVTLDEKLFF
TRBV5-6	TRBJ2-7	CASSWGQSREQYF
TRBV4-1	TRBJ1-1	CASSQAFRGRTEAFF
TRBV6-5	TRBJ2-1	CASGRLLGNEQFF
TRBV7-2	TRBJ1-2	CASSSRFDYGYTF
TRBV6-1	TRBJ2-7	CASSGRTGLDEQYF
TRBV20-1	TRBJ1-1	CSARERNTEAFF
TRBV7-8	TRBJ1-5	CASSHSSRGARQPQHF
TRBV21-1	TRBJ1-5	CAAKRVQPQNF
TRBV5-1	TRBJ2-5	CASSLGGSLKETQYF
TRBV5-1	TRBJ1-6	CASSLFLAGSSYNSPLNF
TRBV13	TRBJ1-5	CASSLGGPSNQPQNF
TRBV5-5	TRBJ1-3	CASSLVALGGNTIYF
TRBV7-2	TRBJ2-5	CASGRQGGETQYF